Included here is one TCR beta chain sequence, with context. Generated by immunoSEQ multiplex PCR, the TCRdb table keeps only in-frame clones and is missing some. There are about 110,000 clones in the sample; roughly nine tenths occur only once, and 0.25% to 0.3% lies in the top ten. The data originate from a study of OX40 agonist ivuxolimab in advanced cancers. The ends were cut back, 6 bases at V and 0 bases at J, with 11 bases in the middle. CDR3 length: 13 residues. Germline V CDR1 and CDR2: SQVTM, ANQGSEA. This sample comprised CD4+ or CD8+ T cells sorted from blood, obtained in a trial of the OX40 agonist ivuxolimab. This clonotype was sampled from an adult with an advanced solid tumor such as melanoma, head and neck, liver or kidney cancer. This chain links TRBV29-1 with TRBJ1-1, with a tentative D call TRBD1 (5 bases). This CDR3 reads CSVAGLMNTEAFF. CDR3 nucleotides: TGCAGCGTCGCAGGGCTCATGAACACTGAAGCTTTCTTT.